Each of the 23 T cell receptor beta chains below was sequenced from the same sample in a study of early T cells in non-severe SARS-CoV-2 infection. TCRdb fed the 5' RACE reads into MiXCR, producing one record per CDR3 protein. Altogether 45,000 to 75,000 distinct CDR3 sequences are present, around 9% being singletons, with the ten largest covering 15% to 20%. The sequencing sample was made of whole blood. Receptors were obtained from an adult who was a healthcare worker with PCR-confirmed SARS-CoV-2 infection or an uninfected control (not recorded which).

The chain couples TRBV9 to TRBJ2-5, with 8 bases identical to TRBD1. Germline assignment: CDR1 SGDLS and CDR2 YYNGEE. There are 16 residues in the CDR3. The junction had 12 bases not matched to a gene; V was cut back by 3 bases and J by 5 bases. CDR3 coding DNA: TGTGCCAGCAGCGCCGGTTGGCAGGGGGCGCGTGAGACCCAGTACTTC. Its protein is CASSAGWQGARETQYF. Complete variable domain (other parts from reference TRBV9 and TRBJ2-5): DSGVTQTPKHLITATGQRVTLRCSPRSGDLSVYWYQQSLDQGLQFLIQYYNGEERAKGNILERFSAQQFPDLHSELNLSSLELGDSALYFCASSAGWQGARETQYFGPGTRLLVL.

In this sample, this clonotype turned up many times. The J gene is TRBJ1-1, the V gene TRBV19; D unclear. CDR1 and CDR2 from the germline V gene are LNHDA and SQIVND (reference sequence). V gave up 7 bases and J gave up 10 bases, with 22 bases separating them. This CDR3 spans 14 amino acids. The CDR3 spells CASNPSGPPPRAFF. DNA of the CDR3: TGTGCCAGTAACCCAAGCGGGCCACCTCCGAGAGCTTTCTTT.

This clonotype was seen ten or more times. The chain is built from TRBV28 and TRBJ1-4, with D maybe TRBD1 (5 bases). The CDR3 runs to 17 residues. Germline assignment: CDR1 MDHEN and CDR2 SYDVKM. The ends were cut back, 3 bases at V and 5 bases at J, with 19 bases in the middle. Here the CDR3 DNA reads TGTGCCAGCAGTTTTCTTGTCACGGGGGGTTCGAATGAAAAACTGTTTTTT. Its protein product is CASSFLVTGGSNEKLFF.

This clonotype was seen a handful of times. The rearrangement joins TRBV20-1 to TRBJ2-7; TRBD1 or TRBD2 may be the D gene (5 bases each). CDR3 length equals 15 residues. Germline lookup yields CDR1 DFQATT and CDR2 SNEGSKA (reference sequence). V dropped 8 bases and J dropped 5 bases, with 25 bases sitting between them. The CDR3 region is CSPQFGDVWGNEQYF. The CDR3 DNA sequence: TGCAGTCCCCAGTTTGGAGACGTTTGGGGGAACGAGCAGTACTTC.

The table lists this clonotype with a few counts. V and J are TRBV11-2 and TRBJ2-1; tentatively, D is TRBD1 (5 bases). Germline loops: CDR1 SGHAT, CDR2 FQNNGV. V lost 6 bases, J lost 0 bases, and 15 bases lay in between. The length of the CDR3 is 16 residues. The CDR3 bases are TGTGCCAGCAGTCAAAGGGGCAGCTTCTCCTACAATGAGCAGTTCTTC. This gives the protein CASSQRGSFSYNEQFF.

In its sample, this clonotype was seen a few times. The chain couples TRBV12-3 or TRBV12-4 to TRBJ2-3, with a weak D call TRBD2 (6 bases). Trimming shortened V by 0 bases and J by 4 bases, and 8 bases separated the two germline ends. This CDR3 spans 14 amino acids. CDR3 DNA sequence: TGTGCCAGCAGTTTAGCGGGAGGTTCAGATACGCAGTATTTT. Translation: CASSLAGGSDTQYF.

A remark on this clonotype: A read error may account for a junction end that differs from germline. The chain joins TRBV6-2 or TRBV6-3 to TRBJ1-6, with D perhaps matching TRBD1 (6 bases). Germline lookup yields CDR1 MNHEY and CDR2 SVGEGT. There are 14 residues in the CDR3. Here the CDR3 DNA reads TGTGCCAGCAGCCCCCGGACAGTGGGTTCACCCCCCCACTTT. It codes for CASSPRTVGSPPHF.

This clonotype was counted many times. The chain uses TRBV4-2 and TRBJ1-2; D remains unclear. Germline assignment: CDR1 LGHNA and CDR2 YNFKEQ. This CDR3 region has 15 residues. The germline V and J ends were trimmed by 5 bases and 3 bases, with 16 bases remaining between them. The CDR3 sequence is CASSSGTRGDYGYTF. The CDR3 DNA reads as TGTGCCAGCAGCTCCGGAACCCGGGGTGACTATGGCTACACCTTC.

This clonotype showed up many times. This rearrangement joins TRBV7-2 to TRBJ2-1; no reliable D call. V lost 5 bases and J lost 7, with 12 bases in between. CDR3 size: 13 residues. The germline V gene encodes CDR1 SGHTA and CDR2 FQGNSA. DNA for the CDR3: TGTGCCAGCAGCACCGGAAGAGCTAATGAGCAGTTCTTC. It yields the protein CASSTGRANEQFF.

Ten or more counts support this clonotype. The chain recombines TRBV14 with TRBJ2-1; D remains unclear. Germline V CDR1 and CDR2: SGHDN, FVKESK. The CDR3 consists of 11 residues. Deletions cut 1 base from V and 13 bases from J, with 8 bases between. The CDR3 reads CASSQAGGQFF. CDR3 sequence (DNA): TGTGCCAGCAGCCAAGCTGGTGGTCAGTTCTTC.

This clonotype was seen at least ten times. The chain uses TRBV7-9 and TRBJ2-2; 10 positions match TRBD2. Germline V gene data show CDR1 as SEHNR and CDR2 as FQNEAQ (reference sequence). The CDR3 is made up of 16 amino acids. Trimming took 11 bases from V and 0 from J; bases not matched to a gene: 9. CDR3 loop: CAAQASGRPNTGELFF. The CDR3 nucleotides read TGTGCCGCTCAGGCTAGCGGGAGACCGAACACCGGGGAGCTGTTTTTT.

This clonotype was seen ten or more times. The chain employs TRBV7-2 and TRBJ2-7; D gene unclear. Germline assignment: CDR1 SGHTA and CDR2 FQGNSA. The V end lost 1 base, the J end lost 0 bases, and 10 bases lay between the germline ends. This CDR3 region has 15 residues. The CDR3 sequence is CASSLVPESSYEQYF. The CDR3 DNA follows: TGTGCCAGCAGCTTAGTTCCTGAGAGCTCCTACGAGCAGTACTTC.

This clonotype has a count of ten or more. V and J are TRBV27 and TRBJ2-7; possible D gene TRBD1, 6 bases. The CDR3 runs 13 residues. Germline-derived CDR1 and CDR2 are MNHEY and SMNVEV (reference sequence). V was pared by 6 bases and J by 5 bases, with 14 bases between. DNA of the CDR3: TGTGCCAGCAGAGATCAAAACAGGGACGAGCAGTACTTC. Its protein product is CASRDQNRDEQYF.

This clonotype was observed at least ten times. This chain joins TRBV7-3 and TRBJ2-7; D gene uncertain. V was shortened by 4 bases and J by 2 bases, with 9 bases between the two germline ends. This CDR3 region has 13 residues. Germline V CDR1 and CDR2: SGHTA, FQGTGA. CDR3 protein: CASSSDPAYEQYF. Written as DNA, the CDR3 is TGTGCCAGCAGCTCAGATCCAGCCTACGAGCAGTACTTC.

This clonotype was found a few times. The CDR3 DNA is TGCAGTGCCTCGGGACAGAACTACGAGCAGTACTTC. Translating it yields CSASGQNYEQYF. The rearrangement uses TRBV20-1 and TRBJ2-7, with TRBD1 matching over 7 bases. V lost 6 bases to trimming and J lost 3 bases; unmatched junction nucleotides: 5. Germline loops: CDR1 DFQATT, CDR2 SNEGSKA (reference sequence). The CDR3 length is 12 residues.

This clonotype showed up just once. This rearrangement joins TRBV9 to TRBJ2-7, with D possibly matching TRBD2 (5 bases). The CDR3 length is 15 residues. Per the germline V gene, CDR1 is SGDLS and CDR2 is YYNGEE. V gave up 0 bases and J gave up 6 bases, with 16 bases separating them. The CDR3 loop is CASSVGGVAPGEQYF. The CDR3 DNA follows: TGTGCCAGCAGCGTAGGGGGAGTGGCACCCGGCGAGCAGTACTTC.

This clonotype appeared many times. The chain uses TRBV29-1 and TRBJ1-5; perhaps TRBD1 as D (6 bases). Per germline, CDR1 SQVTM and CDR2 ANQGSEA. V lost 6 bases, J lost 4 bases, and 16 bases lay in between. The CDR3 is 14 residues long. In DNA form, the CDR3 reads TGCAGCGTCGGGTACACAGGGACGAATCAGCCCCAGCATTTT. Translating gives CSVGYTGTNQPQHF.

This clonotype has just a few counts. V usage is TRBV20-1 and J usage is TRBJ2-7, with D uncertain. V shed 6 bases and J shed 5 bases, with 20 bases lying between them. There are 14 residues in the CDR3. From germline, CDR1 is DFQATT and CDR2 SNEGSKA (reference sequence). The CDR3 sequence: CSAHGRQVLDEQYF. For the CDR3, the DNA is TGCAGTGCACACGGTCGTCAGGTCCTGGACGAGCAGTACTTC.

This clonotype was observed many times. V gene TRBV6-6 combines with J gene TRBJ2-3, with TRBD2 as a possible D gene (6 bases). The length of the CDR3 is 13 residues. Germline V gives CDR1 MNHNY, CDR2 SVGAGI (reference sequence). Trimming pared 7 bases from V and 1 base from J, leaving 9 bases between. The CDR3 region has the DNA TGTGCCAGCACCCCGGGAGGCACAGATACGCAGTATTTT. Translating gives CASTPGGTDTQYF.

The sample holds one count of this clonotype. A much bigger clone sits one base away, suggesting this may be a read error. The rearrangement uses TRBV7-8 and TRBJ2-3, with 7 bases fitting TRBD2. The germline V gene has CDR1 SGHVS and CDR2 FQNEAQ. The trim removed 8 bases at V and 3 bases at J, leaving 14 bases unmatched. The length of the CDR3 is 16 residues. CDR3 sequence reads: CASASLVGGGTDTQYF. CDR3 in DNA: TGTGCCAGCGCCTCATTAGTGGGGGGAGGGACAGATACGCAGTATTTT.

This clonotype was detected many times. The chain links TRBV5-4 to TRBJ2-6; perhaps D is TRBD1 or TRBD2 (5 bases each). Germline CDR1 and CDR2: SGHNT and YYREEE (reference sequence). CDR3 size: 19 residues. With 2 bases removed from V and 0 bases from J, the gap between germline ends came to 18 bases. The CDR3 sequence: CASSLRSGTVFSGANVLTF. CDR3 in DNA: TGTGCCAGCAGCTTAAGATCCGGGACGGTTTTCTCTGGGGCCAACGTCCTGACTTTC.

In its sample, this clonotype was seen a few times. The V call is TRBV28, the J call TRBJ1-5, with D possibly being TRBD1 (6 bases). The germline V and J ends were trimmed by 6 bases and 4 bases, with 16 bases remaining between them. Looked up from germline, CDR1 is MDHEN and CDR2 is SYDVKM. The CDR3 covers 15 residues. DNA of the CDR3: TGTGCCAGCAGGCAAGCAGGGGCACTAAATCAGCCCCAGCATTTT. This gives the protein CASRQAGALNQPQHF.

This clonotype was detected many times. The chain has TRBV29-1 and TRBJ1-1, with TRBD1 as a possible D gene (6 bases). V was trimmed by 4 bases and J by 5 bases, leaving 11 bases between them. The CDR3 is 12 amino acids. Per germline, CDR1 SQVTM and CDR2 ANQGSEA. DNA of the CDR3: TGCAGCGTTGCGGCAGGGGCGACTGAAGCTTTCTTT. Residues: CSVAAGATEAFF.